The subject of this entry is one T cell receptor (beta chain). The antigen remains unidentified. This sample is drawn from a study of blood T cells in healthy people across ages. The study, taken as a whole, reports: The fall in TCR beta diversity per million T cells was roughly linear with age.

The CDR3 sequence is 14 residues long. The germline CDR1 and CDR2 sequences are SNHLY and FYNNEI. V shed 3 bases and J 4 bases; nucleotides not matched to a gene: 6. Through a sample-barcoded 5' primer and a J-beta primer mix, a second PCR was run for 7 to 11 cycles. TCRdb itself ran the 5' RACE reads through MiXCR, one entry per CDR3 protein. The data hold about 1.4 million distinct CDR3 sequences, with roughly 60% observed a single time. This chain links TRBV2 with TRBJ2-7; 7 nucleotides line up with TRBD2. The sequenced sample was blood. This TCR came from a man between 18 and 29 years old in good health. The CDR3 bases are TGTGCCAGCAGTGACTCTGCGGGAGTGTACGAGCAGTACTTC. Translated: CASSDSAGVYEQYF.